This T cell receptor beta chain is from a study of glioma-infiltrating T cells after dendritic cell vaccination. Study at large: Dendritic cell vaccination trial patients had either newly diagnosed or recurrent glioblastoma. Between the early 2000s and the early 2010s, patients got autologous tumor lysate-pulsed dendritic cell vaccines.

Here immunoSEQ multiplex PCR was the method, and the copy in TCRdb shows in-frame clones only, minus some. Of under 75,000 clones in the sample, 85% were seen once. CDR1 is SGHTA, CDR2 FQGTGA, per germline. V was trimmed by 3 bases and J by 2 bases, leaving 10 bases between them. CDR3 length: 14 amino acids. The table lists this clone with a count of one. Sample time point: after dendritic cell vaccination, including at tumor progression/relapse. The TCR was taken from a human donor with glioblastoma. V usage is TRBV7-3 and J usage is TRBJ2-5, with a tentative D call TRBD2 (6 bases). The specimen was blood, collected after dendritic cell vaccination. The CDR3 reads CASSFPGSQETQYF. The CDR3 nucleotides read TGTGCCAGCAGCTTCCCCGGGAGTCAAGAGACCCAGTACTTC.